Included here is one TCR beta chain sequence, with context. Given a much more abundant clone one base away, this may be a read error. The data stem from a study of T cells in Graves' hyperthyroidism and ophthalmopathy. There were TCR beta CDR3 regions amplified from RNA transcripts. A first-round RT-PCR of the TCR CDR3 used the HTBI primer set. MiXCR, run by TCRdb on the multiplex PCR reads, gives a single entry per CDR3 protein. The table has around 530,000 distinct CDR3 sequences, roughly 18% seen once. Germline V CDR1 and CDR2: ENHRY, SYGVKD. With 3 bases clipped from V and 7 bases from J, the junction kept 12 bases outside the gene matches. This CDR3 has 15 amino acids.

The chain has TRBV10-3 and TRBJ2-7; 7 bases align to TRBD2. The sequence derives from a woman younger than 30 with Graves' ophthalmopathy. The source material was blood. The CDR3 DNA reads as TGTGCCATCAGTGAACCTTCTAGCGGAGGCAATGAGCAGTACTTC. As protein: CAISEPSSGGNEQYF.